This TCR beta chain came from a study of control samples from healthy donors and cancer patients. Produced via immunoSEQ multiplex PCR; TCRdb's table is partial and in-frame only. The data show roughly 73,000 clones, 85% to 95% seen once. There are 14 residues in the CDR3. CDR1 is SNHLY and CDR2 is FYNNEI in the germline V gene. V gave up 4 bases and J gave up 5 bases, with 14 bases separating them. This sequence was found in a woman aged 60-70 years in good health. The rearrangement links TRBV2 to TRBJ1-2, with D perhaps TRBD1 (5 bases). The sequenced sample consisted of blood. The CDR3 DNA follows: TGTGCCAGCAGTGCATACAGGCCGGGATATGGCTACACCTTC. Protein sequence: CASSAYRPGYGYTF. Based on the CDR3 plus reference TRBV2 and TRBJ1-2, the full variable domain is EPEVTQTPSHQVTQMGQEVILRCVPISNHLYFYWYRQILGQKVEFLVSFYNNEISEKSEIFDDQFSVERPDGSNFTLKIRSTKLEDSAMYFCASSAYRPGYGYTFGSGTRLTVV.